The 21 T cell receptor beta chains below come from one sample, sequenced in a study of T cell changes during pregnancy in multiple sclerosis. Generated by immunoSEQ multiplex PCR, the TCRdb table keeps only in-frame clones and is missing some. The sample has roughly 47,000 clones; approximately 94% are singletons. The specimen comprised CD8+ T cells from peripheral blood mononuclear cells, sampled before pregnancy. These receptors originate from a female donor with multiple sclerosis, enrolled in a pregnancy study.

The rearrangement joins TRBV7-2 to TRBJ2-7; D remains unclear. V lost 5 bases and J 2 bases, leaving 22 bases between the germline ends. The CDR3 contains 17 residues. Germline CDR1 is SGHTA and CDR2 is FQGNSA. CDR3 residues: CASSTYSTWRFPYEQYF. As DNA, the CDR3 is TGTGCCAGCAGCACATACTCCACCTGGCGGTTTCCCTACGAGCAGTACTTC.

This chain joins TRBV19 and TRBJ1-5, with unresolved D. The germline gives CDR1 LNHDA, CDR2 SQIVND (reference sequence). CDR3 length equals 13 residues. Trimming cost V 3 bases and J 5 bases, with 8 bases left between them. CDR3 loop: CASSISLYQPQHF. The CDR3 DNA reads TGTGCCAGTAGTATTAGTTTATATCAGCCCCAGCATTTT. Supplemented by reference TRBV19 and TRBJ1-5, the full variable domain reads DGGITQSPKYLFRKEGQNVTLSCEQNLNHDAMYWYRQDPGQGLRLIYYSQIVNDFQKGDIAEGYSVSREKKESFPLTVTSAQKNPTAFYLCASSISLYQPQHFGDGTRLSIL.

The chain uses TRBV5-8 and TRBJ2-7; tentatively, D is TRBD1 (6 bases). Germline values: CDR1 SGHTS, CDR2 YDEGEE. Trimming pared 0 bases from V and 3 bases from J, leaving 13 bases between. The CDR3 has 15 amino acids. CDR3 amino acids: CASSLGQGFHYEQYF. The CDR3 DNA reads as TGTGCCAGCAGCTTGGGGCAGGGGTTTCACTACGAGCAGTACTTC.

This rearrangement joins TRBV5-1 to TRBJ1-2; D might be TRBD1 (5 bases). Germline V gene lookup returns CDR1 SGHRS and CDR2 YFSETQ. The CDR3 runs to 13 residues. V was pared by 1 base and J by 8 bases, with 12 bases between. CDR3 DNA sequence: TGCGCCAGCAGCTTGATCGCAGGGCTCGGCTACACCTTC. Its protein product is CASSLIAGLGYTF.

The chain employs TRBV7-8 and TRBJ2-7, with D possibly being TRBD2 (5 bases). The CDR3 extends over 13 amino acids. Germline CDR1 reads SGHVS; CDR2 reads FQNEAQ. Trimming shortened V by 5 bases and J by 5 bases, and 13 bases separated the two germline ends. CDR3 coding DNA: TGTGCCAGCAGCCCACTAGATGTCCACGAGCAGTACTTC. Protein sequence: CASSPLDVHEQYF.

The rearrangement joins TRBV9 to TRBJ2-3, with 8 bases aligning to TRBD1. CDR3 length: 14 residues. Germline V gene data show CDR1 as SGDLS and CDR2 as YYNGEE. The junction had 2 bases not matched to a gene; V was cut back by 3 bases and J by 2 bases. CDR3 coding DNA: TGTGCCAGCAGCGGGACAGGGAACACAGATACGCAGTATTTT. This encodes CASSGTGNTDTQYF.

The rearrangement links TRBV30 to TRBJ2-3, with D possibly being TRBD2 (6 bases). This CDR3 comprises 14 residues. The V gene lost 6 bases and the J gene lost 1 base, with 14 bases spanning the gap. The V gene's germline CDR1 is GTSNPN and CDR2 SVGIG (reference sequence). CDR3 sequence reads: CACDNSGRTDTQYF. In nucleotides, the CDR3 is TGTGCCTGTGATAATAGCGGTCGCACAGATACGCAGTATTTT.

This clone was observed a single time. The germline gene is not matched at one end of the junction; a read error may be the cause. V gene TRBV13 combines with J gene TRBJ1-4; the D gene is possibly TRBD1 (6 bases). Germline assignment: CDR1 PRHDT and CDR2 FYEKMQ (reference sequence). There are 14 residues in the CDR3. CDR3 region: CASSLGQYREKLFF. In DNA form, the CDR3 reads TGTGCCAGCAGCCTAGGACAGTACCGGGAAAAACTGTTTTTT.

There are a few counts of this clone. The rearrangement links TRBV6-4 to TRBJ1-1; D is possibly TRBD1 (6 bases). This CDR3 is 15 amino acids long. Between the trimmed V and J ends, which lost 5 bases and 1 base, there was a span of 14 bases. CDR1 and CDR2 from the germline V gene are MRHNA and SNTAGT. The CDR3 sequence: CASSYEDSENTEAFF. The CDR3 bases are TGTGCCAGCAGTTACGAGGACAGTGAGAACACTGAAGCTTTCTTT.

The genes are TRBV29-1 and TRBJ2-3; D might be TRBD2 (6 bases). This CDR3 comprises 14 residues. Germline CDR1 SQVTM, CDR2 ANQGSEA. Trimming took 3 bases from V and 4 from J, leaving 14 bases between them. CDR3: CSVEGPGVPDTQYF. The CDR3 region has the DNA TGCAGCGTTGAGGGGCCGGGAGTTCCAGATACGCAGTATTTT.

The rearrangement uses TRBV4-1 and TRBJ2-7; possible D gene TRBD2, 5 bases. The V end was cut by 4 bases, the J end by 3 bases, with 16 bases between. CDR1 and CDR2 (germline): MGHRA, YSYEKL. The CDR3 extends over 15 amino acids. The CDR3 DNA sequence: TGCGCCAGCAGCCTAGCCGTCGAGGGTAGCTACGAGCAGTACTTC. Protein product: CASSLAVEGSYEQYF.

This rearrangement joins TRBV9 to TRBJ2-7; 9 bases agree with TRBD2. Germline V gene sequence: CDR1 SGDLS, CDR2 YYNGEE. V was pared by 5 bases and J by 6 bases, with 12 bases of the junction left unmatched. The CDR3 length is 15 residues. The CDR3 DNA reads TGTGCCAGCAGTTCGGGAGGCGGGACTAGCTCCGAGCAGTACTTC. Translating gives CASSSGGGTSSEQYF.

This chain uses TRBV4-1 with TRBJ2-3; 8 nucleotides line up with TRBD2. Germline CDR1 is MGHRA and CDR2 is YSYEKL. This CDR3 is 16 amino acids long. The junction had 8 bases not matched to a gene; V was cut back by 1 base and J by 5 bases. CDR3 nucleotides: TGCGCCAGCAGCCAAGCGGCGGGAGGATTTAGAGATACGCAGTATTTT. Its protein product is CASSQAAGGFRDTQYF.

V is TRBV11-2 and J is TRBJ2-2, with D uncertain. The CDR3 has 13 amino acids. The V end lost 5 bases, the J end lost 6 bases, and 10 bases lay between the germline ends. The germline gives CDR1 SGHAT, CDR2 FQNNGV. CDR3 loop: CASSPTPSGELFF. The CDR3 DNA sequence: TGTGCCAGCAGCCCGACTCCTTCCGGGGAGCTGTTTTTT.

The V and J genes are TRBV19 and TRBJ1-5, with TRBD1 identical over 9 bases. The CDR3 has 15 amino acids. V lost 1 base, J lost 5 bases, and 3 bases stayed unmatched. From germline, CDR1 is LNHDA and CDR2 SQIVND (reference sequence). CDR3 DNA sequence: TGTGCCAGTAGTATAGGGGACAGGGCCGATCAGCCCCAGCATTTT. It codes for CASSIGDRADQPQHF.

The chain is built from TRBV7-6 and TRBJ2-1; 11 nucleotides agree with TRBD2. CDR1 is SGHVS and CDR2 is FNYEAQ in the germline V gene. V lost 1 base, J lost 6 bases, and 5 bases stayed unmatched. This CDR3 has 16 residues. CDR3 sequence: CASSLVLAGGSNEQFF. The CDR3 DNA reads TGTGCCAGCAGCTTAGTCCTAGCGGGAGGAAGCAATGAGCAGTTCTTC.

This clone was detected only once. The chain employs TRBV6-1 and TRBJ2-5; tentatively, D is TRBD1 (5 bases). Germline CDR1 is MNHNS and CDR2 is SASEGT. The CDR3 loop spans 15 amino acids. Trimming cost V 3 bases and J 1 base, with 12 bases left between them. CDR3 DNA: TGTGCCAGCAGTGACCTGCCAGGGATCCAAGAGACCCAGTACTTC. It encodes CASSDLPGIQETQYF.

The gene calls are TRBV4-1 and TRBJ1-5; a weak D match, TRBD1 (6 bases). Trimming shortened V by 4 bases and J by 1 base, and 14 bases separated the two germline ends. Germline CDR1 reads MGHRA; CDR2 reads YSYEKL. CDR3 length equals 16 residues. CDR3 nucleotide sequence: TGCGCCAGCAGCCTTCTTGGGGGCGCGAGCAATCAGCCCCAGCATTTT. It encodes CASSLLGGASNQPQHF.

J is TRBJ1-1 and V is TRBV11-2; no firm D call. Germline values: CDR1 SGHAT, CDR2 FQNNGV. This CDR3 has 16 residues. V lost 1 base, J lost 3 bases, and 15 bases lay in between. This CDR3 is CASSLVPPGMDTEAFF. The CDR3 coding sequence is TGTGCCAGCAGCTTAGTGCCCCCCGGGATGGACACTGAAGCTTTCTTT.

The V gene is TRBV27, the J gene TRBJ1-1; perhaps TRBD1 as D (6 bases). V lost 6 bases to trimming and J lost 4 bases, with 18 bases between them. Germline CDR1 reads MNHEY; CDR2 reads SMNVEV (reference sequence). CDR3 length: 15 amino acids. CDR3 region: CASRLQGFGGTEAFF. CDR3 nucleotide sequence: TGTGCCAGCAGGTTACAGGGTTTCGGCGGCACTGAAGCTTTCTTT.

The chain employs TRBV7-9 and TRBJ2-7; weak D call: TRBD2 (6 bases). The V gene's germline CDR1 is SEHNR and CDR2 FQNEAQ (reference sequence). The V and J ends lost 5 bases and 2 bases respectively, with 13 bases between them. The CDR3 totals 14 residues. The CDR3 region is CASSPGGGAYEQYF. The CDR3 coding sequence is TGTGCCAGCAGCCCTGGGGGAGGAGCCTACGAGCAGTACTTC. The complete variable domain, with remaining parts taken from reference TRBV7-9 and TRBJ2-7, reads DTGVSQNPRHKITKRGQNVTFRCDPISEHNRLYWYRQTLGQGPEFLTYFQNEAQLEKSRLLSDRFSAERPKGSFSTLEIQRTEQGDSAMYLCASSPGGGAYEQYFGPGTRLTVT.